The sequence of this T cell receptor beta chain was determined in a study of cytomegalovirus exposure and HLA in healthy donors. Regarding the study as a whole: CMV serostatus stood as the only immune exposure information on hand.

V lost 4 bases, J lost 0 bases, and 9 bases stayed unmatched. In germline, CDR1 is SGHDT, CDR2 YYEEEE. CDR3 length equals 16 residues. This clone was observed a handful of times. The target antigen is unknown. Both 60 Vbeta primers and 13 Jbeta primers went into the PCR. Original data processing: Counted up in a later analysis, unique TCR beta chains came to some 80 million, with around 9.9 million shared. Generated by immunoSEQ multiplex PCR, the TCRdb table keeps only in-frame clones and is missing some. V and J calls and clone size are those listed in that table; D and trimming were worked out from the DNA. The table includes 100,000 to 150,000 clones, about 62% detected once.

The clonotype comes from a middle-aged woman in good health and CMV-seropositive. The chain recombines TRBV5-6 with TRBJ1-1, with 7 bases identical to TRBD1. Sequenced sample: PBMCs. CDR3 in DNA: TGTGCCAGCAGCGAAGGACAGGTGATCATGAACACTGAAGCTTTCTTT. Translation gives CASSEGQVIMNTEAFF. The variable domain in full, completed from reference TRBV5-6 and TRBJ1-1, reads DAGVTQSPTHLIKTRGQQVTLRCSPKSGHDTVSWYQQALGQGPQFIFQYYEEEERQRGNFPDRFSGHQFPNYSSELNVNALLLGDSALYLCASSEGQVIMNTEAFFGQGTRLTVV.